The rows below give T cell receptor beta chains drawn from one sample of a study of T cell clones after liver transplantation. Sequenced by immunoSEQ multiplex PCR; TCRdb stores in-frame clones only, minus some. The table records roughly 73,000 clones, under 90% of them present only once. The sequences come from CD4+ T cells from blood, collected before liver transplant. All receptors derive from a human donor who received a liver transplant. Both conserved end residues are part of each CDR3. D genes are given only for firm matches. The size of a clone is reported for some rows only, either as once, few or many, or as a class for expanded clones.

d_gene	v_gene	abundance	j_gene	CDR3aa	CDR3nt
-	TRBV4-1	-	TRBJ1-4	CASADRNYYATNEKLFF	TGCGCCAGTGCGGACAGAAACTATTATGCAACTAATGAAAAACTGTTTTTT
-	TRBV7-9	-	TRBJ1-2	CASSLDNGYTF	TGTGCCAGCAGCTTAGACAATGGCTACACCTTC
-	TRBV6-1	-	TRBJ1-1	CASSERGRLAEAFF	TGTGCCAGCAGTGAAAGGGGGAGGTTGGCTGAAGCTTTCTTT
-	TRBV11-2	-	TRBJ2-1	CASSPRRVESYNEQFF	TGTGCCAGCAGCCCTCGGAGGGTCGAAAGTTACAATGAGCAGTTCTTC
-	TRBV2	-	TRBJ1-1	CATNRVVDSHTNTEAFF	TGTGCCACCAACAGGGTAGTCGACTCCCACACTAACACTGAAGCTTTCTTT
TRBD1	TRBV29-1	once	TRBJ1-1	CSAGGFGGGTEAFF	TGCAGCGCAGGGGGGTTCGGTGGGGGCACTGAAGCTTTCTTT
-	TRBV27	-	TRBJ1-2	CASSSTGSGYTF	TGTGCCAGCAGTTCCACAGGGTCTGGCTACACCTTC
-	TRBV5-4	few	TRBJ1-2	CASSPAKLGNYGYTF	TGTGCCAGCAGCCCCGCGAAACTAGGGAACTATGGCTACACCTTC
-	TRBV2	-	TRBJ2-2	CASSGQGGNTGELFF	TGTGCCAGCAGTGGCCAGGGAGGCAACACCGGGGAGCTGTTTTTT
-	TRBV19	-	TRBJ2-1	CASSTLYNEQFF	TGTGCCAGTAGTACACTATACAATGAGCAGTTCTTC
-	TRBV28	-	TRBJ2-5	CASSPRVETQYF	TGTGCCAGCAGCCCCCGAGTTGAGACCCAGTACTTC
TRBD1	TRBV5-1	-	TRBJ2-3	CASSVQGASDTQYF	TGCGCCAGCAGCGTACAGGGGGCTTCAGATACGCAGTATTTT
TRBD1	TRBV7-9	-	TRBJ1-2	CASNSLWTGDLNYGYTF	TGTGCCAGCAACTCCCTTTGGACAGGCGATCTTAACTATGGCTACACCTTC
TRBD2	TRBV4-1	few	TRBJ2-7	CASSLSGLAGRQYF	TGCGCCAGCAGCCTAAGCGGACTAGCTGGGAGGCAGTACTTC
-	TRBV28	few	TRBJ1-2	CASSLRDGYTF	TGTGCCAGCAGTCTAAGGGATGGCTACACCTTC
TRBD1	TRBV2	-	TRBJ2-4	CASSGQGPWRRSYF	TGTGCCAGCAGTGGACAGGGGCCATGGAGGCGTTCGTACTTC
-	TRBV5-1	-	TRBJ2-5	CASSLARARGETQYF	TGCGCCAGCAGCTTGGCCAGGGCTCGCGGAGAGACCCAGTACTTC
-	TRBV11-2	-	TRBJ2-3	CASSIGGGRYYTDTQYF	TGTGCCAGCAGCATCGGGGGAGGACGGTATTACACAGATACGCAGTATTTT
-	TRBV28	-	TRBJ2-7	CASGSQTYEQYF	TGTGCCAGCGGGTCACAAACCTACGAGCAGTACTTC
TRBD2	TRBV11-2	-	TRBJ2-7	CACSSAGVDEQYF	TGTGCCTGTTCGTCAGCGGGAGTTGACGAGCAGTACTTC
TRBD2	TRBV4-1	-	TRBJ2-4	CASSQGRTSGRAEDIQYF	TGCGCCAGCAGCCAAGGGAGGACTAGCGGGAGGGCCGAAGACATTCAGTACTTC
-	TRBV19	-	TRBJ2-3	CASSIPGGTDTQYF	TGTGCCAGTAGTATCCCTGGGGGCACAGATACGCAGTATTTT
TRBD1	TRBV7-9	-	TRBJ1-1	CASSLDRAGAFF	TGTGCCAGCAGTTTGGACAGGGCTGGAGCTTTCTTT
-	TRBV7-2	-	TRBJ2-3	CASSFTGPTDTQYF	TGTGCCAGCAGCTTTACCGGACCCACAGATACGCAGTATTTT
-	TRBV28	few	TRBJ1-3	CASSLPVFTKGGNTIYF	TGTGCCAGCAGTTTGCCGGTATTTACGAAGGGGGGAAACACCATATATTTT
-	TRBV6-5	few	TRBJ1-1	CASSYTEMNTEAFF	TGTGCCAGCAGTTACACGGAAATGAACACTGAAGCTTTCTTT
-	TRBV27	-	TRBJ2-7	CASSFGPRGAEQYF	TGTGCCAGCAGTTTCGGCCCCCGTGGAGCCGAGCAGTACTTC
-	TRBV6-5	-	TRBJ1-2	CASTPPDGRGYTF	TGTGCCAGCACCCCGCCGGACGGGAGAGGCTACACCTTC
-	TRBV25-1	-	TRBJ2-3	CASSVREPDTQYF	TGTGCCAGCAGTGTCCGGGAACCAGATACGCAGTATTTT
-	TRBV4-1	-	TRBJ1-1	CASSRHYLQGGIAEAFF	TGCGCCAGCAGCCGGCACTACCTACAGGGCGGGATTGCTGAAGCTTTCTTT
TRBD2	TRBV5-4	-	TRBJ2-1	CASSPTSGTYNEQFF	TGTGCCAGCAGCCCGACTAGCGGGACTTACAATGAGCAGTTCTTC
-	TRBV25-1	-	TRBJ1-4	CASSKDLDLNEKLFF	TGTGCCAGCAGTAAAGACCTAGATCTTAATGAAAAACTGTTTTTT
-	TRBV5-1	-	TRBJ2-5	CASSLPEETQYF	TGCGCCAGCAGCTTGCCAGAAGAGACCCAGTACTTC
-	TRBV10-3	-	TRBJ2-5	CAISESGRGQETQYF	TGTGCCATCAGTGAGTCGGGGCGGGGACAAGAGACCCAGTACTTC
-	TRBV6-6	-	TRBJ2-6	CASSYSGGAGANVLTF	TGTGCCAGCAGTTACTCGGGTGGTGCGGGGGCCAACGTCCTGACTTTC
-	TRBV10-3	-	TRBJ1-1	CAISERGGTEAFF	TGTGCCATCAGTGAACGGGGGGGGACTGAAGCTTTCTTT
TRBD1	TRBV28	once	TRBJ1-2	CASSGPGTGDDYGYTF	TGTGCCAGCAGTGGGCCCGGGACAGGGGATGACTATGGCTACACCTTC